This TCR beta chain was sequenced for a study of blood T cell repertoires in COVID-19. Turning to the study itself: Both acute and convalescent COVID-19 samples were obtained from the United States, Italy and Spain. Sources were T cells, B-cell-depleted T cells, or PBMCs; the material itself was cDNA or gDNA.

Authors' processing steps: Reference gene primers were amplified, and this amplification served to estimate nucleated cell counts. Here immunoSEQ multiplex PCR was the method, and the copy in TCRdb shows in-frame clones only, minus some. The V and J calls and clone size are taken from that table; D and trimming were inferred from the DNA. The sample yields tens of thousands of clones, around three quarters seen once. J lost 5 bases, V lost 3 bases, and 5 bases had no gene match. The CDR3 has 15 residues. The germline CDR1 and CDR2 sequences are MGHDK and SYGVNS. The sample was peripheral blood. The receptor's source is a man in his sixties with acute or convalescent COVID-19. The gene calls are TRBV25-1 and TRBJ2-1, with 9 nucleotides matching TRBD2. CDR3 loop: CASSDVGLANNEQFF. The DNA for the CDR3 is TGTGCCAGCAGTGATGTAGGACTAGCGAACAATGAGCAGTTCTTC.